This is a list of T cell receptor beta chains from one sample in a study of Ad26.COV2.S vaccination and SARS-CoV-2 variants. Assay used: immunoSEQ multiplex PCR; TCRdb lists only in-frame clones, some missing. Of a few hundred thousand clones detected, around 87% appear once; the ten largest clones hold about 3.6%. Source: peripheral blood, taken in a trial of Ad26.COV2.S vaccine versus placebo. The receptors were sampled from a person between 18 and 59 years old who received the Ad26.COV2.S COVID-19 vaccine or a placebo. Both conserved end residues are part of each CDR3. Each record gives: V gene, clone size, J gene, D gene, CDR3 DNA, CDR3 protein. The D gene is left open where the match is weak. Size is stated for part of the rows, as once, few or many counts, or as a class when the clone is expanded.

>TRBV7-8|many|TRBJ2-1|TRBD1
TGTGCCAGCAGCTTAGGTGTGACAGGGGGTTTCAATGAGCAGTTCTTC
CASSLGVTGGFNEQFF
>TRBV27|NA|TRBJ2-1|NA
TGTGCCAGCGGATCCCAGATGGGGTCTACCTACAATGAGCAGTTCTTC
CASGSQMGSTYNEQFF
>TRBV29-1|NA|TRBJ1-2|TRBD1
TGCAGCGTTGTCAGGGGGGACTACTATGGCTACACCTTC
CSVVRGDYYGYTF
>TRBV5-1|NA|TRBJ1-3|TRBD1
TGCGCCAGCAGCAGGGACAGAATGAGCTCTGGAAACACCATATATTTT
CASSRDRMSSGNTIYF
>TRBV2|NA|TRBJ2-7|NA
TGTGCCAGCAGTGTGGAGGGGGCCAACTACGAGCAGTACTTC
CASSVEGANYEQYF
>TRBV28|NA|TRBJ1-2|NA
TGTGCCAGCAGTTTTAAGGGTCCCCCTGGGTATGGCTACACCTTC
CASSFKGPPGYGYTF
>TRBV9|NA|TRBJ2-3|NA
TGTGCCAGCAGCGTAGTAGGGGATACGCAGTATTTT
CASSVVGDTQYF
>TRBV4-3|NA|TRBJ2-7|TRBD2
TGCGCCAGCAGCCAACTTAGCGGGGACCCGTCCTACGAGCAGTACTTC
CASSQLSGDPSYEQYF
>TRBV7-2|once|TRBJ2-3|TRBD2
TGTGCCAGCAGCCCACGACTAGCGGGGGCAGATACGCAGTATTTT
CASSPRLAGADTQYF
>TRBV7-9|NA|TRBJ2-7|TRBD2
TGTGCCAGCTCCGTGGCTAGCGGGGGGGCGTACGAGCAGTACTTC
CASSVASGGAYEQYF
>TRBV7-7|NA|TRBJ2-5|TRBD2
TGTGCTAGCAGCTTTGGGCGGGGGACCGGAGAGACCCAGTACTTC
CASSFGRGTGETQYF
>TRBV28|NA|TRBJ1-4|NA
TGTGCCAGCAGATCCCCAGAGTGGCCCGCAACTAATGAAAAACTGTTTTTT
CASRSPEWPATNEKLFF
>TRBV19|NA|TRBJ2-2|TRBD1
TGTGCCAGTAGTTTAGGGACAGACTACACCGGGGAGCTGTTTTTT
CASSLGTDYTGELFF
>TRBV14|NA|TRBJ1-2|NA
TGTGCCAGCAGCCATTCCCCTGGTAACTATGGCTACACCTTC
CASSHSPGNYGYTF
>TRBV5-5|NA|TRBJ2-1|NA
TGTGCCAGCAGCGCTCGAACCGGGACGTCGAACAATGAGCAGTTCTTC
CASSARTGTSNNEQFF
>TRBV5-1|NA|TRBJ2-2|NA
TGCGCCAGCAGCTTTCCTCAGTTGACCGGGGAGCTGTTTTTT
CASSFPQLTGELFF
>TRBV19|NA|TRBJ2-5|TRBD2
TGTGCCAGTAGGAGCCTAGCGGACAAAGAGACCCAGTACTTC
CASRSLADKETQYF
>TRBV7-9|NA|TRBJ1-2|NA
TGTGCCAGCAGTGAAACTAACTATGGCTACACCTTC
CASSETNYGYTF
>TRBV29-1|NA|TRBJ2-3|TRBD2
TGCAGCGTAGGGCGGACTAGTTCCTCGAGGGATACGCAGTATTTT
CSVGRTSSSRDTQYF
>TRBV5-4|NA|TRBJ1-1|TRBD1
TGTGCCAGCAGTATGGACAGGGGTATAATGAACACTGAAGCTTTCTTT
CASSMDRGIMNTEAFF
>TRBV6-5|once|TRBJ2-5|NA
TGTGCCAGCAGAGGGAGGGAGACCCAGTACTTC
CASRGRETQYF
>TRBV29-1|NA|TRBJ2-2|TRBD1
TGCAGCGTTTCCCGACAGGGGACCCTGGCCGGGGAGCTGTTTTTT
CSVSRQGTLAGELFF
>TRBV11-2|NA|TRBJ2-2|TRBD2
TGTGCCAGCAGCCCGGGAGGAACCGGGGAGCTGTTTTTT
CASSPGGTGELFF
>TRBV7-8|NA|TRBJ1-5|NA
TGTGCCAGCAGCATTGGGGGGATTCAGCCCCAGCATTTT
CASSIGGIQPQHF
>TRBV6-5|once|TRBJ1-2|NA
TGTGCCAGCAGTTACTCCGGGCAGGGGCGACAGGGCTACACCTTC
CASSYSGQGRQGYTF
>TRBV7-2|NA|TRBJ2-7|TRBD1
TGTGCCAGCAGCTTAGCAAGGACAGGTCCCTTTGGGCAGTACTTC
CASSLARTGPFGQYF
>TRBV7-9|NA|TRBJ2-7|NA
TGTGCCAGCAGCTTAGATGACTCCTACGAGCAGTACTTC
CASSLDDSYEQYF
>TRBV6-2/TRBV6-3|NA|TRBJ2-7|TRBD2
TGTGCCAGCAGTTACTCGCTAGCGGGGGGTCGCTACGAGCAGTACTTC
CASSYSLAGGRYEQYF
>TRBV5-8|once|TRBJ2-4|TRBD1
TGTGCCAGCAGACCAAGACAGGGGCAAAACATTCAGTACTTC
CASRPRQGQNIQYF
>TRBV13|NA|TRBJ2-5|TRBD2
TGTGCCAGCAGCCGAGGGTCTAGCGGGGGACAAGAGACCCAGTACTTC
CASSRGSSGGQETQYF
>TRBV5-1|NA|TRBJ1-6|NA
TGCGCCAGCAGCCTGGTGGAGAGCTCCTATAATTCACCCCTCCACTTT
CASSLVESSYNSPLHF
>TRBV7-2|once|TRBJ2-2|TRBD2
TGTGCCAGCAGCTTAGCGTTACTAGCGGGGAAACAAACCGGGGAGCTGTTTTTT
CASSLALLAGKQTGELFF
>TRBV2|NA|TRBJ1-1|NA
TGTGCCAGCAAGACGACAGTGAACACTGAAGCTTTCTTT
CASKTTVNTEAFF
>TRBV2|NA|TRBJ2-7|NA
TGTGCCAGCAGTGAATGGCAAGACCGCTACGAGCAGTACTTC
CASSEWQDRYEQYF
>TRBV12-3/TRBV12-4|NA|TRBJ2-2|NA
TGTGCCAGCAGTTCTAGGGACACCGGGGAGCTGTTTTTT
CASSSRDTGELFF
>TRBV11-2|NA|TRBJ2-5|NA
TGTGCCAGCACCCCGGGACCGACTCAAGAGACCCAGTACTTC
CASTPGPTQETQYF
>TRBV3-1/TRBV3-2|NA|TRBJ2-3|NA
TGTGCCAGCAGCCAAGCGAGTGGCAGCACTAGCACAGATACGCAGTATTTT
CASSQASGSTSTDTQYF
>TRBV24-1|NA|TRBJ2-5|TRBD1
TGTGCCACCAGTGATGCGTACAGGGGGGAGACCCAGTACTTC
CATSDAYRGETQYF
>TRBV13|NA|TRBJ2-1|TRBD2
TGTGCCAGCAGCTTAGGCCGGGGTAGCGGGGGACACGGGCAGTTCTTC
CASSLGRGSGGHGQFF
>TRBV11-2|once|TRBJ1-1|NA
TGTGCCAGCAGCTTAGATTTGACAGGAGTTATGAACACTGAAGCTTTCTTT
CASSLDLTGVMNTEAFF
>TRBV7-3|NA|TRBJ2-3|TRBD2
TGTGCCAGCAGCCCGCGACTAGCGGGGACAGATACGCAGTATTTT
CASSPRLAGTDTQYF
>TRBV29-1|NA|TRBJ2-7|NA
TGCAGCGTTGAAAGGGACGGCTCCTACGAGCAGTACTTC
CSVERDGSYEQYF
>TRBV7-8|NA|TRBJ2-5|NA
TGTGCCAGCACAGGTGGCGGGGGCCGCCCGGGTGCCCAGTACTTC
CASTGGGGRPGAQYF
>TRBV15|NA|TRBJ1-5|NA
TGTGCCACCAGCAGAGATCCCTCGGTTGTTCCCCAGCATTTT
CATSRDPSVVPQHF
>TRBV27|NA|TRBJ2-2|NA
TGTGCCAGCAGTTTATCGAAGGCTGAGGGGTTTGGAACCGGGGAGCTGTTTTTT
CASSLSKAEGFGTGELFF
>TRBV27|NA|TRBJ2-1|NA
TGTGCCAGCAGTCCCCTGATTCACAATGAGCAGTTCTTC
CASSPLIHNEQFF
>TRBV6-2/TRBV6-3|NA|TRBJ2-5|NA
TGTGCCAGCAGTTACGGTGCCCTGAGGGAGGAGACCCAGTACTTC
CASSYGALREETQYF
>TRBV7-6|NA|TRBJ2-1|TRBD2
TGTGCCAACATCCCGGGACTAGCGGGGGAGTGCCCATCCCACTACACCCAGCAGTTCTTC
CANIPGLAGECPSHYTQQFF
>TRBV5-1|NA|TRBJ1-2|TRBD1
TGCGCCAGCAGCTTGGAGGGGACAGGGTCGTCCGGCTACACCTTC
CASSLEGTGSSGYTF
>TRBV19|NA|TRBJ1-4|NA
TGTGCCAGTAGTCTCGTCAGAGACAGGAATGAAAAACTGTTTTTT
CASSLVRDRNEKLFF
>TRBV12-3/TRBV12-4|NA|TRBJ1-3|NA
TGTGCCAGCAGCTATGGAAACACCATATATTTT
CASSYGNTIYF
>TRBV7-2|NA|TRBJ2-2|NA
TGTGCCAGCAGCTCGTCCGTGAGGACACCGAACACCGGGGAGCTGTTTTTT
CASSSSVRTPNTGELFF
>TRBV6-1|NA|TRBJ2-5|TRBD2
TGTGCCAGCAGTGAAGGGACTAGTGATTGGGAGACCCAGTACTTC
CASSEGTSDWETQYF
>TRBV6-2/TRBV6-3|NA|TRBJ1-2|TRBD1
TGTGCCAGCAGTTACGAGGGGGCCTTGTATGGCTACACCTTC
CASSYEGALYGYTF
>TRBV12-3/TRBV12-4|NA|TRBJ2-1|NA
TGTGCCAGCAGGACGGGAATTTACAATGAGCAGTTCTTC
CASRTGIYNEQFF